One sample yielded the 20 T cell receptor beta chains listed below, sequenced in a study of cytomegalovirus exposure and HLA in healthy donors. The PCR used 60 Vbeta and 13 Jbeta primers. The method was immunoSEQ multiplex PCR; TCRdb's version includes in-frame clones alone and lacks a portion of them. The table records 100,000 to 150,000 clones, about 85% of them present only once. The specimen sequenced was PBMCs. Receptors originate from a boy between 10 and 17 years old in good health and CMV-seronegative.

The chain has TRBV30 and TRBJ2-3, with a weak D call TRBD2 (6 bases). CDR3 size: 17 residues. The V end lost 3 bases, the J end lost 0 bases, and 19 bases lay between the germline ends. CDR1 and CDR2 (germline): GTSNPN, SVGIG (reference sequence). The CDR3 DNA sequence: TGTGCCTGGAGAAAGGGACTGTGGAAATCTAGCACAGATACGCAGTATTTT. Amino acid sequence: CAWRKGLWKSSTDTQYF.

The rearrangement links TRBV4-3 to TRBJ2-1; 8 nucleotides match TRBD2. There are 17 residues in the CDR3. Germline CDR1 is LGHNA and CDR2 is YSLEER. The ends lost 0 bases at V and 7 bases at J; junction bases unmatched: 11. Written as DNA, the CDR3 is TGCGCCAGCAGCCAAGAAGGAGCGGGGGTGTCTAAGAATGAGCAGTTCTTC. Protein product: CASSQEGAGVSKNEQFF.

The chain has TRBV15 and TRBJ2-6, with no clear D. V dropped 10 bases and J dropped 0 bases, with 16 bases sitting between them. The germline gives CDR1 LNHNV, CDR2 YYDKDF (reference sequence). This CDR3 is built from 16 residues. The chain's CDR3 is CAISVRPGSGANVLTF. Written as DNA, the CDR3 is TGTGCCATCTCAGTCCGCCCTGGCTCTGGGGCCAACGTCCTGACTTTC.

V usage is TRBV11-2 and J usage is TRBJ2-1; 10 bases align to TRBD2. CDR1 and CDR2 (germline): SGHAT, FQNNGV. CDR3 length: 16 amino acids. V lost 4 bases to trimming and J lost 1 base; unmatched junction nucleotides: 4. The CDR3 bases are TGTGCCAGCAGCTCCTTACTAGCGGGATCCTACAATGAGCAGTTCTTC. As protein: CASSSLLAGSYNEQFF.

V usage is TRBV11-3 and J usage is TRBJ1-2, with D unclear. V shed 1 base and J shed 6 bases, with 9 bases lying between them. Germline V CDR1 and CDR2: SGHNT, YENEEA. This CDR3 has 13 amino acids. CDR3 in amino acids: CASSLAGGHGYTF. Written as DNA, the CDR3 is TGTGCCAGCAGCTTAGCGGGAGGGCATGGCTACACCTTC.

The chain links TRBV4-1 to TRBJ1-2; the match to TRBD1 covers 7 bases. The J segment lost 4 bases and the V segment lost 1 base, leaving 9 bases of the junction unmatched. The CDR3 runs to 16 residues. CDR1 and CDR2 from the germline V gene are MGHRA and YSYEKL. The CDR3 reads CASSQVWAAGGYGYTF. For the CDR3, the DNA is TGCGCCAGCAGCCAAGTTTGGGCGGCAGGGGGCTATGGCTACACCTTC.

Concerning this clone: Germline is not matched at one junction end, which may reflect a read error. The rearrangement uses TRBV4-1 and TRBJ1-2; D is uncertain. CDR3 length equals 15 residues. CDR1 is MGHRA and CDR2 is YSYEKL in the germline V gene. The CDR3 protein is CASSQDNQNHYGYPF. DNA for the CDR3: TGCGCCAGCAGCCAAGATAATCAGAACCACTATGGCTACCCCTTC.

V usage is TRBV7-6 and J usage is TRBJ1-2, with 12 bases fitting TRBD1. Germline V CDR1 and CDR2: SGHVS, FNYEAQ. This CDR3 contains 15 residues. V was pared by 4 bases and J by 3 bases, with 3 bases of the junction left unmatched. In DNA form, the CDR3 reads TGTGCCAGCAGCTCCGGGACAGGGGGCTACTATGGCTACACCTTC. This encodes CASSSGTGGYYGYTF. The full variable domain, in which reference TRBV7-6 and TRBJ1-2 provide the parts outside the CDR3, is GAGVSQSPRYKVTKRGQDVALRCDPISGHVSLYWYRQALGQGPEFLTYFNYEAQQDKSGLPNDRFSAERPEGSISTLTIQRTEQRDSAMYRCASSSGTGGYYGYTFGSGTRLTVV.

This sequence joins TRBV19 and TRBJ1-1, with 9 bases matching TRBD1. Germline CDR1 and CDR2: LNHDA and SQIVND (reference sequence). The CDR3 runs to 13 residues. Trimming took 7 bases from V and 6 from J; bases not matched to a gene: 6. In DNA form, the CDR3 reads TGTGCCAGTAAAAAGGGGGACAGGGCTGAAGCTTTCTTT. This sequence encodes CASKKGDRAEAFF.

This clone was recorded once. V is TRBV10-1 and J is TRBJ2-5; TRBD2 matches 8 bases. The CDR3 length is 14 residues. CDR1 and CDR2 (germline): WNHNN, SYGVQD (reference sequence). V trimming: 8 bases; J trimming: 5 bases; junction bases outside the gene matches: 10. The CDR3 here is CASHIRGGLETQYF. The CDR3 DNA follows: TGCGCCAGCCACATCCGGGGGGGTTTGGAGACCCAGTACTTC.

The chain's CDR3 is CATQGNGNTIYF. Written as DNA, the CDR3 is TGTGCCACCCAGGGGAATGGAAACACCATATATTTT. J is TRBJ1-3 and V is TRBV9, with a tentative D call TRBD1 (6 bases). The CDR3 contains 12 residues. Germline loops: CDR1 SGDLS, CDR2 YYNGEE. V shed 9 bases and J shed 3 bases, with 10 bases lying between them. The whole variable domain, filled in from reference TRBV9 and TRBJ1-3, reads DSGVTQTPKHLITATGQRVTLRCSPRSGDLSVYWYQQSLDQGLQFLIQYYNGEERAKGNILERFSAQQFPDLHSELNLSSLELGDSALYFCATQGNGNTIYFGEGSWLTVV.

This chain's CDR3 is CASSLLGGAGELFF. CDR3 coding DNA: TGTGCCAGCAGTTTACTGGGGGGAGCTGGGGAGCTGTTTTTT. J is TRBJ2-2 and V is TRBV27, with D tentatively TRBD2 (6 bases). The V gene lost 2 bases and the J gene lost 8 bases, with 12 bases spanning the gap. The CDR3 is made up of 14 amino acids. Germline CDR1 MNHEY, CDR2 SMNVEV (reference sequence).

A note on this clone: This sample also contains other DNA sequences that code for the same CDR3. The chain uses TRBV5-1 and TRBJ2-7; a weak D match, TRBD1 (6 bases). Germline CDR1 is SGHRS and CDR2 is YFSETQ. Between the trimmed V and J ends, which lost 0 bases and 1 base, there was a span of 11 bases. This CDR3 spans 15 amino acids. CDR3 sequence reads: CASSLATGPSYEQYF. The DNA of the CDR3 is TGCGCCAGCAGCTTGGCTACAGGGCCTTCCTACGAGCAGTACTTC.

This chain uses TRBV7-8 with TRBJ1-5, with D hard to call. V dropped 5 bases and J dropped 4 bases, with 6 bases sitting between them. CDR3 length equals 12 residues. The germline CDR1 and CDR2 sequences are SGHVS and FQNEAQ. The CDR3 sequence is CASSPGNQPQHF. CDR3 sequence (DNA): TGTGCCAGCAGCCCCGGGAATCAGCCCCAGCATTTT.

As regards this clone: One end of the junction fails to match germline, which may point to a read error. The chain combines TRBV29-1 with TRBJ2-3; D is possibly TRBD2 (6 bases). The germline V gene has CDR1 SQVTM and CDR2 ANQGSEA. The CDR3 is 9 residues long. In DNA, the CDR3 is TGCAGCGTTGAGGAGGGGAGGAATTTT. Translating it yields CSVEEGRNF.

The chain has TRBV7-3 and TRBJ2-7, with D tentatively TRBD1 (6 bases). CDR1 is SGHTA, CDR2 FQGTGA, per germline. CDR3 size: 13 residues. The germline V and J ends were trimmed by 1 base and 7 bases, with 11 bases remaining between them. The CDR3 loop is CASSLRGGHEQYF. The DNA of the CDR3 is TGTGCCAGCAGCTTAAGAGGGGGTCATGAGCAGTACTTC.

V usage is TRBV27 and J usage is TRBJ1-2; 7 nucleotides line up with TRBD1. The CDR3 contains 15 residues. The trim removed 5 bases at V and 5 bases at J, leaving 11 bases unmatched. The germline V gene has CDR1 MNHEY and CDR2 SMNVEV (reference sequence). CDR3 DNA: TGTGCCAGCAGTCTTGACAGGGCTATAAGATATGGCTACACCTTC. Translation: CASSLDRAIRYGYTF.

The chain links TRBV9 to TRBJ2-5; 12 bases are shared with TRBD2. This CDR3 region has 19 residues. J lost 1 base, V lost 4 bases, and 14 bases had no gene match. CDR1 and CDR2 from the germline V gene are SGDLS and YYNGEE. CDR3 sequence reads: CASSPTGLAGLGFQETQYF. Written as DNA, the CDR3 is TGTGCCAGCAGCCCTACCGGACTAGCGGGACTCGGGTTCCAAGAGACCCAGTACTTC. The complete variable domain, with remaining parts taken from reference TRBV9 and TRBJ2-5, reads DSGVTQTPKHLITATGQRVTLRCSPRSGDLSVYWYQQSLDQGLQFLIQYYNGEERAKGNILERFSAQQFPDLHSELNLSSLELGDSALYFCASSPTGLAGLGFQETQYFGPGTRLLVL.

The V and J genes are TRBV12-5 and TRBJ2-1, with TRBD2 matching over 11 bases. This CDR3 contains 18 residues. Germline CDR1 reads LGHNT; CDR2 reads FRNRAP. Trimming cost V 0 bases and J 7 bases; bases outside gene matches: 11. The CDR3 bases are TGTGCTAGTGGTTTGGTCGCCCCTCTAGCGGGGGGAAGTAATGAGCAGTTCTTC. Residues: CASGLVAPLAGGSNEQFF.

The gene calls are TRBV5-6 and TRBJ2-1; 7 bases are shared with TRBD2. Germline CDR1 is SGHDT and CDR2 is YYEEEE. CDR3 length equals 13 residues. Trimming took 0 bases from V and 6 from J; bases not matched to a gene: 0. The CDR3 nucleotides read TGTGCCAGCAGCTTGGCTAGCGGCAATGAGCAGTTCTTC. The encoded protein is CASSLASGNEQFF. Looking up the rest from reference TRBV5-6 and TRBJ2-1 gives the full variable domain: DAGVTQSPTHLIKTRGQQVTLRCSPKSGHDTVSWYQQALGQGPQFIFQYYEEEERQRGNFPDRFSGHQFPNYSSELNVNALLLGDSALYLCASSLASGNEQFFGPGTRLTVL.